This T cell receptor (beta chain) emerged from a study of identical twins. Via MiXCR, TCRdb re-called the 5' RACE reads, giving one row per CDR3 protein. Here the sample spans a few hundred thousand distinct CDR3 sequences, 5.5% to 7.5% being singletons. V dropped 0 bases and J dropped 0 bases, with 12 bases sitting between them. This CDR3 contains 16 residues. The germline V gene has CDR1 SGDLS and CDR2 YYNGEE. Points from the study as a whole: Cross-sectional statistical analysis, not tracking of the same donors, underpinned the conclusions. Out-of-frame alpha sequences that twins shared showed excess low generation probability.

This clonotype was picked up a small number of times. Its specificity is unknown. This sample also appeared in a second study, on T cells expressing NK-cell markers. From that paper: Sequencing of TCR beta repertoires drew on sorted CD3+CD56+NKG2C+, CD3+CD56+NKG2C- and CD3+CD56-NKG2C+ T cells. Expanded NKG2C+ T cell clones had unclear HCMV specificity.

Sequencing input: CD8+ T cells sorted from blood. This TCR was sampled from a woman aged 18-30 years in good health. The rearrangement links TRBV9 to TRBJ1-2, with D perhaps matching TRBD1 (5 bases). DNA of the CDR3: TGTGCCAGCAGCGTAGTTGGGGACCGAGCTAACTATGGCTACACCTTC. It specifies CASSVVGDRANYGYTF.